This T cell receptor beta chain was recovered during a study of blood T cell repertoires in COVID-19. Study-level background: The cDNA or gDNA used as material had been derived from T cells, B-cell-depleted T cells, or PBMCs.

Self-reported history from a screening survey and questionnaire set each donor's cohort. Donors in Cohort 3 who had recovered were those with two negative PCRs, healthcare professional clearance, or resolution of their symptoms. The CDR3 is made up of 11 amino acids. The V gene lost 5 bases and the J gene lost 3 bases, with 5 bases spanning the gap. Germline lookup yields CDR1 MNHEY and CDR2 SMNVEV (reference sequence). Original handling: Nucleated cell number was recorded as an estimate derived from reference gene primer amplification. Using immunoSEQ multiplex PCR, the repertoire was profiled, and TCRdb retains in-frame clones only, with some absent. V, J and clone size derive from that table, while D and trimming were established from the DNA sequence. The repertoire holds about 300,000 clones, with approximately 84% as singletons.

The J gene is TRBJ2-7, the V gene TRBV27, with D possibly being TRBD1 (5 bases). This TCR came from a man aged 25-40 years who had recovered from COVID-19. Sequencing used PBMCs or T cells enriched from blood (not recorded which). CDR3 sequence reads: CASSQGYEQYF. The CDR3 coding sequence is TGTGCCAGCAGTCAGGGCTACGAGCAGTACTTC.